This T cell receptor (beta chain) was recovered during a study of T cell repertoires in cytomegalovirus infection. In regard to this clonotype: What it recognizes is unknown.

The trim removed 5 bases at V and 2 bases at J, leaving 8 bases unmatched. The CDR3 is 16 amino acids. CDR1 is SEHNR, CDR2 FQNEAQ, per germline (reference sequence). TCRdb recomputed calls from the reads with MiXCR, one row per CDR3 protein. Of roughly 730,000 distinct CDR3 sequences in the sample, around 32% are singletons; the top ten hold approximately 18%. Sample: cultured PBMCs, taken from culture after CMV antigen stimulation. The chain joins TRBV7-9 to TRBJ2-2; 7 bases fit TRBD1. The sequence came from a human donor in good health (CMV status not recorded). Some clones in this sample may be carry-over from other donors' samples. The CDR3 spells CASSAHTGDNTGELFF. The CDR3 coding sequence is TGTGCCAGCAGCGCCCATACAGGGGACAACACCGGGGAGCTGTTTTTT.